These 27 T cell receptor beta chains share one sample of origin, sequenced in a study of blood T cell repertoires in COVID-19. Method: immunoSEQ multiplex PCR; TCRdb's copy keeps in-frame clones and lacks some. Among about 76,000 clones, about 81% were seen once, and the ten largest hold 27%. Sequencing was carried out using peripheral blood. These receptors all stem from a human donor in a cohort sampled during active COVID-19.

The gene calls are TRBV5-6 and TRBJ2-6, with D tentatively TRBD1 (5 bases). The CDR3 is 17 residues long. Trimming removed 4 bases from V and 0 bases from J, with 14 bases in between. CDR1 and CDR2 from the germline V gene are SGHDT and YYEEEE. CDR3 amino acids: CASSPMGPLSGANVLTF. CDR3 sequence (DNA): TGTGCCAGCAGCCCCATGGGGCCTCTCTCTGGGGCCAACGTCCTGACTTTC.

This clone was observed once. This sequence joins TRBV11-1 and TRBJ1-3, with D possibly TRBD1 on 5 matching bases. The CDR3 is made up of 15 amino acids. V gave up 4 bases and J gave up 0 bases, with 10 bases separating them. In germline, CDR1 is SGHAT, CDR2 FQDESV (reference sequence). The CDR3 DNA reads TGTGCCAGCAGCTCAACAGGCGCCTCTGGAAACACCATATATTTT. This sequence encodes CASSSTGASGNTIYF.

V and J are TRBV7-9 and TRBJ2-5, with D perhaps matching TRBD2 (5 bases). With 5 bases removed from V and 1 base from J, the gap between germline ends came to 11 bases. Germline V CDR1 and CDR2: SEHNR, FQNEAQ (reference sequence). This CDR3 is built from 14 residues. CDR3 amino acids: CASSPGGPQETQYF. The DNA of the CDR3 is TGTGCCAGCAGCCCCGGCGGGCCCCAAGAGACCCAGTACTTC.

The genes are TRBV5-4 and TRBJ1-1; unclear D gene. CDR3 size: 15 residues. Germline V gene lookup returns CDR1 SGHNT and CDR2 YYREEE (reference sequence). The ends were cut back, 4 bases at V and 0 bases at J, with 13 bases in the middle. The CDR3 reads CASSPGTAMNTEAFF. Written as DNA, the CDR3 is TGTGCCAGCAGCCCGGGAACCGCCATGAACACTGAAGCTTTCTTT.

V gene TRBV7-9 combines with J gene TRBJ1-2; 9 bases map to TRBD1. Germline values: CDR1 SEHNR, CDR2 FQNEAQ (reference sequence). There are 14 residues in the CDR3. V lost 5 bases and J lost 3; bases outside the gene matches: 4. CDR3 in DNA: TGTGCCAGCAGCCCGGGACAGGGAGACTATGGCTACACCTTC. This translates into CASSPGQGDYGYTF. Drawing the rest from reference TRBV7-9 and TRBJ1-2, the complete variable domain is DTGVSQNPRHKITKRGQNVTFRCDPISEHNRLYWYRQTLGQGPEFLTYFQNEAQLEKSRLLSDRFSAERPKGSFSTLEIQRTEQGDSAMYLCASSPGQGDYGYTFGSGTRLTVV.

CDR3 in amino acids: CASSLEGWDGELFF. DNA for the CDR3: TGTGCCAGCAGCTTAGAGGGGTGGGACGGGGAGCTGTTTTTT. The chain combines TRBV7-8 with TRBJ2-2; a possible D gene is TRBD1 (5 bases). Germline V gives CDR1 SGHVS, CDR2 FQNEAQ. The CDR3 contains 14 residues. V dropped 1 base and J dropped 7 bases, with 10 bases sitting between them.

This clone has a single count. The J gene is TRBJ2-3, the V gene TRBV7-3; the match to TRBD2 covers 8 bases. Germline-derived CDR1 and CDR2 are SGHTA and FQGTGA. The CDR3 has 16 amino acids. J gave up 6 bases and V 1 base, and 9 bases lay outside the gene matches. The CDR3 nucleotides are TGTGCCAGCAGCTTAAACCGGGGGGGCGTATCGGATACGCAGTATTTT. Its protein is CASSLNRGGVSDTQYF.

The rearrangement uses TRBV4-1 and TRBJ2-1, with D perhaps matching TRBD1 (6 bases). CDR3 size: 16 residues. Trimming pared 1 base from V and 0 bases from J, leaving 10 bases between. CDR1 is MGHRA, CDR2 YSYEKL, per germline. CDR3 amino acids: CASSQVRGSSYNEQFF. The CDR3 region has the DNA TGCGCCAGCAGCCAAGTCAGGGGTAGCTCCTACAATGAGCAGTTCTTC.

V gene TRBV5-1 combines with J gene TRBJ2-3, with D tentatively TRBD2 (6 bases). The CDR3 sequence is 14 residues long. CDR1 and CDR2 (germline): SGHRS, YFSETQ. Trimming removed 4 bases at V and 6 bases at J, with 15 bases between. CDR3 protein: CASSRAGPRDTQYF. Here the CDR3 DNA reads TGCGCCAGCAGCAGGGCGGGGCCCCGGGATACGCAGTATTTT.

The V and J genes are TRBV11-2 and TRBJ1-5, with D unresolved. The germline V and J ends were trimmed by 3 bases and 3 bases, with 9 bases remaining between them. From germline, CDR1 is SGHAT and CDR2 FQNNGV. This CDR3 has 14 amino acids. CDR3 protein: CASSLGGFNQPQHF. The CDR3 DNA follows: TGTGCCAGCAGCTTGGGAGGGTTCAATCAGCCCCAGCATTTT.

The CDR3, as DNA: TGTGCCAGTAGTGACCCAAGCGGGGGGTACACAGATACGCAGTATTTT. Its translation: CASSDPSGGYTDTQYF. This chain links TRBV19 with TRBJ2-3, with 9 bases that match TRBD2. Germline CDR1 is LNHDA and CDR2 is SQIVND (reference sequence). Losses at the gene ends were 5 bases for V and 2 bases for J; bases not matched to a gene: 8. The CDR3 has 16 residues. Using reference TRBV19 and TRBJ2-3 for the parts outside the CDR3, the full variable domain is DGGITQSPKYLFRKEGQNVTLSCEQNLNHDAMYWYRQDPGQGLRLIYYSQIVNDFQKGDIAEGYSVSREKKESFPLTVTSAQKNPTAFYLCASSDPSGGYTDTQYFGPGTRLTVL.

The CDR3 coding sequence is TGCGCCAGCAGCTTGGGACCCGGGACAGGGTCCTACGAGCAGTACTTC. Its protein product is CASSLGPGTGSYEQYF. V and J are TRBV5-1 and TRBJ2-7; TRBD1 matches at 9 bases. The trim removed 0 bases at V and 1 base at J, leaving 5 bases unmatched. The length of the CDR3 is 16 residues. Looked up from germline, CDR1 is SGHRS and CDR2 is YFSETQ.

The genes are TRBV19 and TRBJ1-2, with 9 bases fitting TRBD1. Germline V gene lookup returns CDR1 LNHDA and CDR2 SQIVND (reference sequence). Losses at the gene ends were 5 bases for V and 5 bases for J; bases not matched to a gene: 9. The CDR3 runs 15 residues. CDR3 DNA: TGTGCCAGTAGTGCGGACAGGGGCTGGAGTTATGGCTACACCTTC. Its translation: CASSADRGWSYGYTF.

This chain joins TRBV19 and TRBJ1-1; 9 nucleotides match TRBD1. Trimming took 2 bases from V and 5 from J; bases not matched to a gene: 6. CDR3 length: 15 residues. The germline gives CDR1 LNHDA, CDR2 SQIVND (reference sequence). The CDR3 DNA is TGTGCCAGTAGTATACACAGGGGGCTAAAGACTGAAGCTTTCTTT. Its translation is CASSIHRGLKTEAFF.

The count of this clone is one. This rearrangement joins TRBV7-8 to TRBJ2-2; TRBD1 matches at 7 bases. Germline CDR1 reads SGHVS; CDR2 reads FQNEAQ. V was clipped by 5 bases and J by 6 bases; unmatched bases: 6. This CDR3 is 14 amino acids long. In nucleotides, the CDR3 is TGTGCCAGCAGCGTACAGGGGACCGCCGGGGAGCTGTTTTTT. Its protein is CASSVQGTAGELFF.

The rearrangement links TRBV12-5 to TRBJ1-5, with 9 bases that match TRBD1. J gave up 1 base and V 3 bases, and 7 bases lay outside the gene matches. There are 17 residues in the CDR3. Looked up from germline, CDR1 is LGHNT and CDR2 is FRNRAP. DNA for the CDR3: TGTGCTAGTGGTTTCACAGGGGGCGAAGCAAGCAATCAGCCCCAGCATTTT. It codes for CASGFTGGEASNQPQHF.

This clone was recorded a few times. This rearrangement joins TRBV29-1 to TRBJ1-1, with 12 bases fitting TRBD1. CDR1 is SQVTM, CDR2 ANQGSEA, per germline. The CDR3 length is 15 residues. Trimming at V came to 7 bases and at J to 6 bases, leaving 12 bases not matched to a gene. CDR3 amino acids: CSGHGTGGIWSEAFF. Here the CDR3 DNA reads TGCAGCGGCCATGGGACAGGGGGCATATGGTCTGAAGCTTTCTTT.

This clone was seen only a few times. J is TRBJ1-1 and V is TRBV7-3, with 8 bases fitting TRBD1. The CDR3 runs to 14 residues. V gave up 6 bases and J gave up 2 bases; unmatched junction bases: 5. Germline loops: CDR1 SGHTA, CDR2 FQGTGA. CDR3 sequence reads: CASSRQGRNTEAFF. Here the CDR3 DNA reads TGTGCCAGCAGTCGACAGGGGCGAAACACTGAAGCTTTCTTT. The entire variable domain, with the rest obtained from reference TRBV7-3 and TRBJ1-1, is as follows: GAGVSQTPSNKVTEKGKYVELRCDPISGHTALYWYRQSLGQGPEFLIYFQGTGAADDSGLPNDRFFAVRPEGSVSTLKIQRTERGDSAVYLCASSRQGRNTEAFFGQGTRLTVV.

The V gene is TRBV6-5, the J gene TRBJ1-3; 8 positions agree with TRBD1. With 5 bases clipped from V and 6 bases from J, the junction kept 9 bases outside the gene matches. The CDR3 totals 15 residues. The germline V gene encodes CDR1 MNHEY and CDR2 SVGAGI. The CDR3, as DNA: TGTGCCAGCAGTAGACAGGGGCTCGGCGAAAACACCATATATTTT. Translating gives CASSRQGLGENTIYF.

This clone has a single count. The J gene is TRBJ2-7, the V gene TRBV29-1, with TRBD1 identical over 9 bases. V trimming: 6 bases; J trimming: 6 bases; junction bases outside the gene matches: 15. The germline V gene has CDR1 SQVTM and CDR2 ANQGSEA. The CDR3 has 15 amino acids. For the CDR3, the DNA is TGCAGCGTCCCTGCGGGGACAGGGAAACGATCCGAGCAGTACTTC. This sequence encodes CSVPAGTGKRSEQYF.

The genes are TRBV7-9 and TRBJ1-6; 9 bases fit TRBD1. Germline CDR1 reads SEHNR; CDR2 reads FQNEAQ (reference sequence). This CDR3 has 12 amino acids. V trimming: 2 bases; J trimming: 14 bases; junction bases outside the gene matches: 1. As DNA, the CDR3 is TGTGCCAGCAGCTTAACAGGGGGCACCCTCCACTTT. Its protein is CASSLTGGTLHF.

The rearrangement uses TRBV9 and TRBJ2-4; 8 bases map to TRBD1. Germline V gives CDR1 SGDLS, CDR2 YYNGEE. V shed 0 bases, J shed 7 bases, and the junction held 9 bases outside the gene matches. This CDR3 region has 16 residues. The CDR3 DNA reads TGTGCCAGCAGCGTAGGGGAGCAGGGGGCGATGAACATTCAGTACTTC. It is translated as CASSVGEQGAMNIQYF.

The V and J genes are TRBV11-2 and TRBJ1-3, with D uncertain. The germline CDR1 and CDR2 sequences are SGHAT and FQNNGV. With 4 bases removed from V and 8 bases from J, the gap between germline ends came to 12 bases. The CDR3 length is 13 residues. CDR3 amino acids: CASSWRMVDTIYF. Here the CDR3 DNA reads TGTGCCAGCAGCTGGCGGATGGTGGACACCATATATTTT.

The chain joins TRBV20-1 to TRBJ2-3; 10 positions agree with TRBD2. J lost 4 bases, V lost 3 bases, and 7 bases had no gene match. CDR3 length equals 15 residues. Germline CDR1 DFQATT, CDR2 SNEGSKA (reference sequence). CDR3 sequence (DNA): TGCAGTGCTAGTATCAGCGGGGGGGCCTCAGATACGCAGTATTTT. Encoded protein: CSASISGGASDTQYF.

V usage is TRBV5-1 and J usage is TRBJ2-1, with 9 bases lining up with TRBD2. V was clipped by 0 bases and J by 4 bases; unmatched bases: 2. The germline CDR1 and CDR2 sequences are SGHRS and YFSETQ. The CDR3 consists of 15 residues. The CDR3 here is CASSLERGVYNEQFF. In DNA form, the CDR3 reads TGCGCCAGCAGCTTGGAGCGGGGGGTTTACAATGAGCAGTTCTTC.

This clone was picked up one time. This rearrangement joins TRBV9 to TRBJ2-5, with D tentatively TRBD2 (6 bases). V was trimmed by 0 bases and J by 5 bases, leaving 11 bases between them. CDR1 is SGDLS, CDR2 YYNGEE, per germline. CDR3 size: 14 residues. The CDR3 is CASSVGGRLETQYF. The DNA for the CDR3 is TGTGCCAGCAGCGTAGGTGGGAGGTTGGAGACCCAGTACTTC.

The rearrangement uses TRBV12-3 or TRBV12-4 and TRBJ2-1; D not resolved. V shed 7 bases and J shed 2 bases, with 9 bases lying between them. The CDR3 is 13 amino acids. The CDR3 region has the DNA TGTGCCAGCACCGAGGCCGCCTACAATGAGCAGTTCTTC. This encodes CASTEAAYNEQFF.